The entry below describes one T cell receptor beta chain. The target of this receptor is not known. No qualities accompany the bases; no much larger clone lies one base away. To demonstrate the VDJtools post-analysis software, TCR beta repertoires were profiled from the peripheral blood of about 13 young patients with multiple sclerosis. The patients with multiple sclerosis were children and adolescents between 6 and 15 years of age. From cysteine to phenylalanine, the CDR3 is 14 amino acids long. CDR3 DNA is the only sequence kept; it has 42 bases, read in frame from the first base. Deletion took 7 bases off V and 2 bases off J, with a span of 13 bases between the germline ends. Receptor amplification or capture employed PCR. The sequencing machine was an Illumina HiSeq 2500. To reduce PCR and sequencing biases, unique molecular identifiers were built into the TCR beta cDNA libraries. About 500,000 cDNA molecules were obtained for every 1 to 10 million input T cells, so each molecule roughly corresponded to one T cell. Patient libraries were prepared and sequenced with the same protocol used for the earlier healthy control dataset. Samples belonging to the same batch were prepared together, multiplexed and sequenced on a shared HiSeq lane. In the source study's methods: MIGEC handled the raw barcoded reads, throwing out single-read molecular identifier groups before consensus assembly and CDR3 extraction. VDJtools was used for post-analysis of the clonotype tables, and diversity was normalized by down-sampling every dataset to the size of the smallest sample. Repertoire overlap clustering matched CDR3 amino acid but not nucleotide sequences to correct batch-related cross-sample contamination. The public reads were reanalyzed by TCRdb: fastp trimming at Q25, MiXCR alignment, in-frame beta chains only. Each CDR3 protein appears once, grouped with its most common genes and DNA. In this record, the V and J calls reflect TCRdb's handling and not the investigators' own analysis. Across this sample there are about 380,000 distinct CDR3 sequences, with approximately 33% seen only once. In total, the top ten clones hold roughly 13% of the sample.

The source of the sample is a study of post-analysis software for immune sequencing data (dated by TCRdb to the mid-2010s). As for the study more broadly: The recorded disease courses included relapsing-remitting, secondary progressive and progressive-relapsing multiple sclerosis, and some patients had no subtype annotation. The patient repertoires were set against about 12 previously published healthy control repertoires from donors whose ages ranged from roughly 6 to 26 years. A subset of samples was prepared in parallel using single-end sample barcoding, then pooled and co-amplified after Illumina adapter ligation.

Broad study findings and their caveats: Roughly 5 TRBV segments, including TRBV5-6, TRBV5-1 and TRBV20-1, were significantly more frequent in patients than controls. Normalized Chao1 diversity was significantly lower in multiple sclerosis patients than controls, suggesting substantial peripheral T-cell clonal expansion. When samples were clustered directly using the F measure, samples prepared in the same batch co-clustered strongly, which prompted a batch-effect correction. The multiple sclerosis patient group was slightly younger than the control group.

Sequencing was carried out using blood. This TCR was sampled from a girl between 5 and 17 years old with multiple sclerosis. The rearrangement combines TRBV12-3 or TRBV12-4 with TRBJ2-3; tentative D gene TRBD2, with 6 bases matching. This receptor carries the CDR3 CASTFGGVTDTQYF. DNA sequence: TGTGCCAGCACCTTTGGAGGGGTCACAGATACGCAGTATTTT.